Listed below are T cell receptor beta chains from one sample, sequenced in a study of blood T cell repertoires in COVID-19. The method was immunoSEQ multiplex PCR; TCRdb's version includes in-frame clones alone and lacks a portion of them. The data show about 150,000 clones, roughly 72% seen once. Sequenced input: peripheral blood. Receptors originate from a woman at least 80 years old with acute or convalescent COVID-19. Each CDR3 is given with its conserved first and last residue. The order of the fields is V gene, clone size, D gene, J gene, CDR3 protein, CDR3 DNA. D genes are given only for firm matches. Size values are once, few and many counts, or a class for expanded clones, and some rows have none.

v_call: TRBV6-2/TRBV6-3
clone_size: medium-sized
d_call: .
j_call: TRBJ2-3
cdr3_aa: CASSFYTDTQYF
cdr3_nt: TGTGCCAGCAGTTTTTACACAGATACGCAGTATTTT

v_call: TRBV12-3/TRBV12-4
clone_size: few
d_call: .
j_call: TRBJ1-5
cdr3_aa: CASSTGQNQPQHF
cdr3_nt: TGTGCCAGCAGTACCGGACAGAATCAGCCCCAGCATTTT

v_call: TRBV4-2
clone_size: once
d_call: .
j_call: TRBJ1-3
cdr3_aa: CASSQDAGFYGNTIYF
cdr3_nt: TGTGCCAGCAGCCAAGATGCGGGGTTTTACGGAAACACCATATATTTT

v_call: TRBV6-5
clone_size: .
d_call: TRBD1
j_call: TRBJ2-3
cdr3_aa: CATLDRSTDTQYF
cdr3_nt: TGTGCCACCCTGGACAGGAGCACAGATACGCAGTATTTT

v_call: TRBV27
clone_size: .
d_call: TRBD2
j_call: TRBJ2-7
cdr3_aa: CASSRIPSGGRVAYEQYF
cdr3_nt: TGTGCCAGCAGTAGAATCCCCAGTGGCGGGAGGGTTGCCTACGAGCAGTACTTC

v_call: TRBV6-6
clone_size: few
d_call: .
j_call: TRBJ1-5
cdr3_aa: CASSLGASNQPQHF
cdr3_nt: TGTGCCAGCAGTTTGGGGGCCTCCAATCAGCCCCAGCATTTT

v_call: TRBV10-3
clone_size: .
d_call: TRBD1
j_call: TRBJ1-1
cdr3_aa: CAISEGQEAEAFF
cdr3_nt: TGTGCCATCAGTGAGGGACAGGAGGCTGAAGCTTTCTTT

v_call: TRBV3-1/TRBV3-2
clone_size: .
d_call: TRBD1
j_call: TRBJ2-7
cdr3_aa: CASSQEEQGKFYEQYF
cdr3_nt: TGTGCCAGCAGCCAAGAAGAACAGGGGAAGTTCTACGAGCAGTACTTC

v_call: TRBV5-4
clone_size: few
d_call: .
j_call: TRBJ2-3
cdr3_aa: CASSLDRGYTDTQYF
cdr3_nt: TGTGCCAGCAGCTTGGACCGGGGATACACAGATACGCAGTATTTT

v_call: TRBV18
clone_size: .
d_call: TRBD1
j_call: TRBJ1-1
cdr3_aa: CASSPSDRAATEAFF
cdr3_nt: TGTGCCAGCTCACCTTCCGACAGGGCGGCCACTGAAGCTTTCTTT

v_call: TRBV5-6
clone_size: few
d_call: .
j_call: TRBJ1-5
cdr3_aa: CASSLGGGRGNQPQHF
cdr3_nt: TGTGCCAGCAGCTTGGGCGGCGGGCGGGGAAATCAGCCCCAGCATTTT

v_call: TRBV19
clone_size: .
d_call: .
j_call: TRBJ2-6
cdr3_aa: CASSTGGIGDVLTF
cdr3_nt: TGTGCCAGTAGTACCGGAGGGATCGGCGACGTCCTGACTTTC

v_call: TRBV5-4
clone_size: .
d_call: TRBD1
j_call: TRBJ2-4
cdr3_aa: CASSSKGGIAKNIQYF
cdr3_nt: TGTGCCAGCAGCTCCAAAGGGGGCATAGCCAAAAACATTCAGTACTTC

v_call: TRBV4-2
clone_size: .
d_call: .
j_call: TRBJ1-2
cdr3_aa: CASSQAVDMAVNGYTF
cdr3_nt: TGTGCCAGCAGCCAAGCGGTGGACATGGCTGTCAATGGCTACACCTTC

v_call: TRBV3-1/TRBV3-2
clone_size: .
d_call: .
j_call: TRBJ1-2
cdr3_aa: CASSQATTGTGYTF
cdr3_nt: TGTGCCAGCAGCCAAGCGACCACAGGGACTGGCTACACCTTC

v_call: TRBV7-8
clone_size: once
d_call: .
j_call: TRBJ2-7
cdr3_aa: CASSLGRERYEQYF
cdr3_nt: TGTGCCAGCAGCTTAGGGCGGGAAAGATACGAGCAGTACTTC

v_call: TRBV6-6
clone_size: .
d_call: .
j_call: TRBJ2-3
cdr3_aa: CASRALSTDTQYF
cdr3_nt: TGTGCCAGCAGGGCCCTTTCCACAGATACGCAGTATTTT